Reported below is one TCR beta chain. The CDR3 consists of 15 residues. Trimming removed 0 bases at V and 1 base at J, with 10 bases between. In germline, CDR1 is SGHRS, CDR2 YFSETQ. The data originate from a study of cytomegalovirus exposure and HLA in healthy donors. Profiling relied on immunoSEQ multiplex PCR, and the TCRdb table lists in-frame clones only, not all of them. The sample carries 130,000 to 150,000 clones, around 90% recorded once. The sample taken for sequencing was PBMCs. This chain links TRBV5-1 with TRBJ2-5; D possibly corresponds to TRBD2 (5 bases). The source of this sequence is a woman aged 25 to 39 in good health and CMV-seropositive. The CDR3 DNA is TGCGCCAGCAGCTTGGTCGCTAGCTTCCAAGAGACCCAGTACTTC. Residues: CASSLVASFQETQYF.